The source of this T cell receptor (beta chain) is a study of human T cells and chemical hapten exposure (dated by TCRdb to the early 2020s). Regarding the study in general: For sensitization, 2% DPC in acetone was applied to a 2 cm by 2 cm area of upper inner arm skin. Throughout the study period of around 24 weeks, patients also received therapeutic DPC doses to the scalp every week. Patch tests used Finn chambers with 0.01% DPC on the upper back, scored after 6 days by International Contact Dermatitis Research Group standards. Alopecia areata with under or over 50% scalp involvement, alopecia totalis and alopecia universalis were represented in the patient cohort, which was mostly female. Libraries were pooled for sequencing, and per-sample TCR yields varied mainly because of small differences in library volumes within the pool. In alopecia patients, the study followed how the peripheral blood TCR repertoire changed in vivo over primary and secondary sensitization to diphenylcyclopropenone (DPC), a hapten. Patient blood was sampled pre-sensitization (week 0) and at 2, 6 and about 24 weeks after DPC sensitization. For TCR sequencing, blood came from about 29 alopecia patients at anywhere from one to four time points (pre-sensitization, 2, 6 and 24 weeks). On the study overall, not on this receptor specifically: Because every patient had alopecia, a presumed autoimmune disease, the patients' immune response might differ from that of healthy individuals. Significantly more large CDR3 similarity clusters were formed by expanded TCRs than by pre-sensitization or healthy control sets, consistent with antigen-driven responses. The number of PT1 expanded TCRs positively correlated with patch test score, significant at thresholds 8, 16 and 32 but not 4. DPC sensitization did not change how many TCRs were above 1 in 1000 frequency, and no evidence was found of alterations in global repertoire structure. Repeated subsampling changed both the strength of the expansion versus patch-test correlation and the threshold at which that correlation became significant.

In light of the paper, this sample's time point label describes: pre-sensitization, week 0. The sample's treatment or condition label, decoded: therapeutic diphenylcyclopropenone sensitization with weekly scalp DPC. At every patch-test visit, the blood draw took place before the patch test was put on. Eligible patients were aged 18 to 70, diagnosed with alopecia, deemed suitable for DPC therapy, and excluded if pregnant. Total RNA was extracted from unfractionated whole blood collected in Tempus Blood RNA tubes. In regard to this clonotype: Its antigen is unknown. Nothing much larger sits one base from this clone, and base qualities are not available.

The CDR3 runs 14 residues from the cysteine to the phenylalanine. The DNA shown is the 42-base CDR3, in frame from base 1. Here V drops 5 bases and J drops 2 bases, and the junction holds 4 bases not matched to any gene. From the germline V gene, CDR1 is SNHLY and CDR2 is FYNNEI. Libraries came from RACE. Sequenced on a NextSeq 500. During library preparation, unique molecular identifiers were attached to individual cDNA molecules so that TCRs could be counted in a quantitative, reproducible way. Each blood RNA sample was used to sequence both TCR alpha and TCR beta chains. The original methods were these. The median number of TCRs per sample was over 95,000, ranging from about 20,000 to 750,000. The Decombinator software suite was used to annotate V, J and CDR3 in the TCR reads. For the PS versus PT1 abundance plots, all samples were subsampled to the same number of TCRs (28,000). TCRs were defined as expanded if absent before sensitization and observed at least eight times at the 2-week time point. TCRdb applied fastp at Q25 and MiXCR to the public reads, then kept only in-frame beta chains. Under each unique CDR3 protein, matching rows form one entry showing the most common genes and DNA. TCRdb, not the original authors, processed these V and J calls. This sample comprises about 120,000 distinct CDR3 sequences, less than 15% of them detected only once. Around 2.8% of the sample belongs to the ten largest clones.

Sequencing was performed on whole blood, taken in connection with sensitization to the hapten diphenylcyclopropenone (DPC). The receptor was isolated from a woman between 18 and 29 years old with alopecia areata. Some clones in this sample may be carry-over from other donors' samples. The chain is encoded by TRBV2 joined to TRBJ2-7, and 9 junction bases match TRBD2. The nucleotides are TGTGCCAGCAGTACCGGGACTAGCACCTACGAGCAGTACTTC. It encodes CASSTGTSTYEQYF.